This TCR beta chain was profiled in a study of CD4 T cells in relation to SARS-CoV-2 and coronaviruses. About the study: After approximately 10 days of antigen culture, PBMC TCR beta CDR3s were sequenced. The negative reference was HIV-1 Nef peptide pool or peptide-free culture.

Produced via immunoSEQ multiplex PCR; TCRdb's table is partial and in-frame only. The sample contains about 18,000 clones, over 70% of which appear only once. Points on this clone: Its specificity is not known.

Study findings and constraints: In around 60% of donors, memory CD4+ clonotypes crossrecognized SARS-CoV-2 and at least one common cold coronavirus spike. No donor gave both pre-pandemic and post-infection samples.

The CDR3 length is 14 residues. Looked up from germline, CDR1 is LNHDA and CDR2 is SQIVND (reference sequence). V was clipped by 4 bases and J by 2 bases, with 11 bases between them. Unexposed donor CD4+ T cells date from about 2011-2018, before the COVID-19 pandemic. Isolation of CD4+ T cells took place after around eleven days in culture. V usage is TRBV19 and J usage is TRBJ1-1, with D possibly being TRBD1 (6 bases). This clonotype originated in a human donor in good health. The sample consisted of CD4+ T cells from PBMCs, cultured in vitro. The CDR3 DNA reads as TGTGCCAGTAGTAGGCGGACAGACAACACTGAAGCTTTCTTT. Translation: CASSRRTDNTEAFF.